This T cell receptor (beta chain) was identified in a study of T cell repertoires in cytomegalovirus infection. General observations from the study: Pooled public TCR beta family frequency picked out CMV carriers with the relevant HLA.

The length of the CDR3 is 15 residues. V was clipped by 6 bases and J by 0 bases, with 12 bases between them. TCRdb re-called the reads with MiXCR, one entry per CDR3 protein. The repertoire holds around 300,000 distinct CDR3 sequences, about 20% seen once, with approximately 19% in the top ten. In regard to this clonotype: The target antigen is unknown.

Sequenced material: cultured PBMCs, taken from culture after CMV antigen stimulation. The TCR originated in a human donor in good health (CMV status not recorded). Some clones in this sample may be carry-over from other donors' samples. The chain uses TRBV12-3 or TRBV12-4 and TRBJ1-5; weak D call: TRBD1 (6 bases). The CDR3 here is CASRQDSPSNQPQHF. The CDR3 DNA follows: TGTGCCAGCAGGCAGGACAGCCCTAGCAATCAGCCCCAGCATTTT.